This TCR beta chain was observed in a study of T cell changes during pregnancy in multiple sclerosis. Sequencing was performed with immunoSEQ multiplex PCR; in TCRdb, only in-frame clones are kept and a portion is missing. The sample holds around 60,000 clones, about 94% seen once. The germline gives CDR1 MDHEN, CDR2 SYDVKM. The ends lost 6 bases at V and 8 bases at J; junction bases unmatched: 1. CDR3 size: 12 residues. Material: peripheral blood, obtained in the third trimester of pregnancy. This TCR derives from a female donor in good health, enrolled as a control in a pregnancy study. The chain employs TRBV28 and TRBJ2-1; the match to TRBD2 covers 10 bases. CDR3 loop: CASRLAGYEQFF. DNA for the CDR3: TGTGCCAGCAGACTAGCGGGATATGAGCAGTTCTTC.